This entry is about one T cell receptor (beta chain). What it binds is unknown. The data originate from a study of monozygotic twins with inflammatory bowel disease. Study observations and caveats: IBD patients had lower TCRbeta diversity (inverse Simpson) than healthy co-twins.

TCRdb re-analyzed the 5' RACE reads; it lists each CDR3 protein once, without DNA. The sample totals about 160,000 distinct CDR3 sequences. This receptor was taken from a human donor with ulcerative colitis or Crohn's disease, or a healthy co-twin of an affected twin (not recorded which). Material: blood.

CDR3 in amino acids: CSVLAGVNTGELFF. The rearrangement uses TRBV20-1 and TRBJ2-2; the TRBD2 assignment by TCRdb is unverifiable without DNA. Looked up from germline, CDR1 is DFQATT and CDR2 is SNEGSKA (reference sequence). CDR3 length: 14 residues.